A selection of T cell receptor beta chains follows, all from one sample in a study of CD8+CD57+ T cells in acquired aplastic anemia. TCRdb recomputed calls from the reads with MiXCR, one row per CDR3 protein. The data show about 420,000 distinct CDR3 sequences, 65% to 80% seen once. The source material was sorted CD4+, CD8+, or CD8+CD57+ T cells (not recorded which) from PBMCs. These receptors originate from a human donor in good health, serving as a control. Each CDR3 is given with its conserved first and last residue. The order of the fields is J gene, V gene, CDR3 protein.

TRBJ1-1	TRBV14	CASSQQVNTEAFF
TRBJ1-5	TRBV19	CASTIAGHNSNQPQHF
TRBJ2-1	TRBV7-2	CDSSFYICSAGETSWDGNEQFF
TRBJ2-3	TRBV7-2	CASSLGTTDTQYF
TRBJ2-7	TRBV6-2/TRBV6-3	CASTPTGTAFYEQYF
TRBJ1-5	TRBV7-2	CPNSLDWGDQPQHF
TRBJ2-6	TRBV19	CASTPPGQGAEAF
TRBJ2-7	TRBV11-1	CASSLAEGQVYEQYF
TRBJ2-7	TRBV12-3/TRBV12-4	CANHDQASLYEQYF
TRBJ2-4	TRBV7-9	CASSLGGGGADIQYF
TRBJ1-1	TRBV5-4	CASSQVKGAGTEAFF
TRBJ1-5	TRBV7-9	CASSLVGQGGNQPQHF
TRBJ2-7	TRBV2	CASSHDSYEQYF
TRBJ1-6	TRBV11-2	CASSRSGGGSPLHF
TRBJ2-1	TRBV2	CASGPGVAGDLFF
TRBJ2-3	TRBV7-6	CASSLAALTDTQYF
TRBJ1-1	TRBV14	CASPTGSKGSGAIF
TRBJ2-7	TRBV5-1	CATSGTGGADEQYF
TRBJ1-5	TRBV15	CASSPNSMPKQF
TRBJ1-2	TRBV5-1	CASSLGGQGSEGYTF
TRBJ1-2	TRBV6-1	CASSDSYYGYTF
TRBJ1-6	TRBV7-8	CASSVEERTGLTF
TRBJ1-6	TRBV4-3	CASRERQYNSPLHF
TRBJ1-1	TRBV12-3/TRBV12-4	CASSLHQNTEAFF
TRBJ2-3	TRBV30	CAWSVGGPYTDTQYF
TRBJ2-3	TRBV20-1	CSACVGRPHTDTQYF
TRBJ1-2	TRBV20-1	CSALGGNQYGHTF
TRBJ1-3	TRBV15	CATSRRGSGNTIYF
TRBJ1-6	TRBV25-1	CASSDQTGANSPLHF
TRBJ1-6	TRBV6-2/TRBV6-3	CASSYAPGTVYNSPLHF
TRBJ1-4	TRBV25-1	CASSEDLVGDGYTGGREKLFF
TRBJ1-1	TRBV7-2	CASSLNGAGGGESTEAFF
TRBJ1-4	TRBV19	CASRRMGKTGGNEKLFF
TRBJ2-2	TRBV6-5	CASSYSRYRGEYTGELFF
TRBJ1-5	TRBV4-1	CASSQSRQGLYQPQHF
TRBJ2-5	TRBV2	CASSPLGPETREETQYF
TRBJ1-5	TRBV7-2	CASSLGRVGNQPQHF
TRBJ1-1	TRBV7-9	CASSPRGGSNTEAFF
TRBJ1-1	TRBV7-2	CASSLKGLKTEAFF
TRBJ2-7	TRBV10-1	CASRLRGTSEQYF
TRBJ1-2	TRBV20-1	CSATPQGQGGGGYTF
TRBJ1-1	TRBV7-8	CASSLGTGSGETHF
TRBJ1-4	TRBV7-3	CASSGLAGDFQLFF
TRBJ2-7	TRBV19	CASSTLPSSYEQYF
TRBJ2-3	TRBV7-2	CASRFSGGLGTAPQYF
TRBJ2-1	TRBV7-8	CASSFEQTYNKEHFF
TRBJ1-5	TRBV4-1	CASSQEGDSQNQPQHF
TRBJ1-4	TRBV15	CATSRDYQVLPTNEKLFF
TRBJ1-6	TRBV6-5	CASRRQGLRGNSPLHF
TRBJ2-7	TRBV9	CASSSSRGATEAYF
TRBJ2-1	TRBV20-1	CSASVPGLHNEQFF
TRBJ2-5	TRBV5-6	CASSLEGVPTETQYF
TRBJ2-1	TRBV12-3/TRBV12-4	CASRGRQGALEQFF
TRBJ1-5	TRBV19	CASSIGLAGGRTQHF